Listed below are T cell receptor beta chains from one sample, sequenced in a study of T cell repertoires in cytomegalovirus infection. In TCRdb, the reads were re-called with MiXCR into one record per CDR3 protein. The sample contains about 400,000 distinct CDR3 sequences, 15% to 20% of which appear only once. Sequenced sample: PBMCs. The origin of the receptors is a human donor in good health (CMV status not recorded). Some clones in this sample may be carry-over from other donors' samples. Both conserved end residues are part of each CDR3. The order of the fields is V gene, clone size, J gene, D gene, CDR3 protein, CDR3 DNA. A D gene is named only where the DNA matches it firmly. Where a row states a size, it is once, few, many or the class of an expanded clone; other rows omit it.

TRBV7-2	many	TRBJ2-7	NA	CASSFYRPRSYEQYF	TGTGCCAGCAGCTTTTATAGACCGCGTTCATACGAGCAGTACTTC
TRBV29-1	few	TRBJ2-3	NA	CSVEVPQGSHVSTDTQYF	TGCAGCGTTGAAGTCCCACAGGGCAGTCATGTCAGCACAGATACGCAGTATTTT
TRBV12-3/TRBV12-4	few	TRBJ2-3	NA	CASSFFDRDTQYF	TGTGCCAGCAGTTTCTTCGACCGAGATACGCAGTATTTT
TRBV7-2	many	TRBJ2-1	NA	CASSFGVPGEQFF	TGTGCCAGCAGCTTTGGGGTCCCGGGCGAGCAGTTCTTC
TRBV6-2/TRBV6-3	few	TRBJ2-7	TRBD2	CASLKTSGFAYEQYF	TGTGCCAGCCTCAAGACTAGCGGGTTTGCCTACGAGCAGTACTTC
TRBV2	NA	TRBJ2-1	NA	CASNGVRGKYNEQFF	TGTGCCAGCAACGGGGTCCGGGGGAAATACAATGAGCAGTTCTTC
TRBV6-6	NA	TRBJ2-1	TRBD1	CASIHRGHEQFF	TGTGCCAGCATTCACAGGGGGCATGAGCAGTTCTTC
TRBV7-8	many	TRBJ2-1	TRBD2	CASSPRLLGGTYNEQFF	TGTGCCAGCAGCCCGCGGTTATTGGGGGGGACCTACAATGAGCAGTTCTTC
TRBV12-3/TRBV12-4	NA	TRBJ1-5	NA	CASTLQDSNQPQHF	TGTGCCAGCACCCTTCAGGATAGCAATCAGCCCCAGCATTTT
TRBV4-2	NA	TRBJ2-1	NA	CASSQDYALLNEQFF	TGTGCCAGCAGCCAAGACTACGCTCTCTTGAATGAGCAGTTCTTC
TRBV29-1	NA	TRBJ1-2	TRBD1	CSGSGTGGYGYTF	TGCAGCGGTTCCGGGACAGGGGGCTATGGCTACACCTTC
TRBV12-3/TRBV12-4	NA	TRBJ2-5	NA	CASSPTRYQETQYF	TGTGCCAGCAGTCCTACGAGGTACCAAGAGACCCAGTACTTC
TRBV7-9	NA	TRBJ2-1	NA	CASSSSAFGGNEQFF	TGTGCCAGCAGCTCATCCGCCTTCGGAGGGAATGAGCAGTTCTTC
TRBV18	NA	TRBJ2-7	NA	CASSQVQGSLGAEQYF	TGTGCCAGCTCACAAGTTCAGGGCTCCTTGGGCGCCGAGCAGTACTTC
TRBV7-2	many	TRBJ1-4	NA	CASSHGGGGDEKLFF	TGTGCCAGCAGCCACGGGGGGGGAGGGGATGAAAAACTGTTTTTT
TRBV20-1	NA	TRBJ2-5	TRBD2	CSAMTSGGLETQYF	TGCAGTGCAATGACTAGCGGGGGGTTGGAGACCCAGTACTTC
TRBV7-2	many	TRBJ2-3	TRBD2	CASSPTGLASDTQYF	TGTGCCAGCAGCCCAACGGGACTAGCGTCAGATACGCAGTATTTT
TRBV19	NA	TRBJ2-1	NA	CASSKTVSSYNEQFF	TGTGCCAGTAGTAAAACAGTAAGCTCCTACAATGAGCAGTTCTTC
TRBV20-1	NA	TRBJ2-5	NA	CSASVRGTQYF	TGCAGTGCTTCAGTTAGGGGGACCCAGTACTTC
TRBV7-2	many	TRBJ2-1	TRBD1	CASSLARDRGYRDSYNEQFF	TGTGCCAGCAGCCTCGCTAGGGACAGGGGGTATAGGGACTCCTACAATGAGCAGTTCTTC
TRBV7-2	many	TRBJ2-7	NA	CASSQPLGGSYEQYF	TGTGCCAGCAGCCAACCTCTGGGCGGCTCCTACGAGCAGTACTTC
TRBV7-2	many	TRBJ1-2	NA	CASSLAQGYGYTF	TGTGCCAGCAGCTTAGCCCAGGGATATGGCTACACCTTC
TRBV15	NA	TRBJ1-5	NA	CATSRAGHNNQPQHF	TGTGCCACCAGCAGAGCTGGGCACAACAATCAGCCCCAGCATTTT
TRBV12-3/TRBV12-4	NA	TRBJ2-4	NA	CASRTGRRQYF	TGTGCCAGCAGGACAGGACGGAGACAGTACTTC
TRBV2	NA	TRBJ1-5	NA	CASRRAGDYSNQPQHF	TGTGCCAGCAGAAGAGCAGGCGATTATAGCAATCAGCCCCAGCATTTT
TRBV12-3/TRBV12-4	NA	TRBJ2-3	TRBD2	CASTFSAGGGAYTDTQYF	TGTGCCAGCACCTTCTCCGCGGGCGGGGGGGCTTACACAGATACGCAGTATTTT
TRBV7-2	many	TRBJ2-3	NA	CASSLGDTDTQYF	TGTGCCAGCAGCTTGGGGGATACAGATACGCAGTATTTT
TRBV29-1	NA	TRBJ2-3	NA	CSVEGGEPGPLAPTDTQYF	TGCAGCGTTGAAGGTGGGGAGCCGGGACCACTAGCCCCGACAGATACGCAGTATTTT
TRBV19	NA	TRBJ1-4	TRBD1	CASSWGQGASGHNEKLFF	TGTGCCAGTAGCTGGGGACAGGGGGCCAGCGGACATAATGAAAAACTGTTTTTT
TRBV28	few	TRBJ1-5	NA	CAGAEDGQPQHF	TGTGCCGGGGCGGAGGATGGCCAGCCCCAGCATTTT
TRBV27	NA	TRBJ2-7	NA	CASSRAGTLILRGYEQYF	TGTGCCAGCAGCCGCGCAGGGACCCTAATTTTGCGGGGCTACGAGCAGTACTTC
TRBV7-2	many	TRBJ2-3	TRBD2	CASSPWTSGSTDTQYF	TGTGCCAGCAGCCCCTGGACTAGCGGGAGCACAGATACGCAGTATTTT
TRBV7-2	many	TRBJ2-1	NA	CASSLPIARYNEQFF	TGTGCCAGCAGCTTACCAATAGCGAGGTACAATGAGCAGTTCTTC
TRBV19	NA	TRBJ2-1	TRBD1	CAREGDRAFLSSYNEQFF	TGTGCCAGGGAAGGAGACAGGGCCTTTTTAAGCTCCTACAATGAGCAGTTCTTC
TRBV28	few	TRBJ1-3	NA	CASGHSGNTIYF	TGTGCCAGCGGGCACTCTGGAAACACCATATATTTT
TRBV7-2	many	TRBJ2-3	TRBD2	CASSSRTSGVDTQYF	TGTGCCAGCAGCTCCAGGACTAGCGGGGTGGATACGCAGTATTTT
TRBV20-1	many	TRBJ2-5	NA	CSARDIGGETQYF	TGCAGTGCTAGAGATATAGGGGGGGAGACCCAGTACTTC
TRBV12-5	NA	TRBJ1-2	NA	CASGLADIVNAF	TGTGCTAGTGGTTTGGCAGATATAGTTAATGCCTTC
TRBV5-4	few	TRBJ2-1	NA	CASSPGGWSRAAYNEQFF	TGTGCCAGCAGTCCCGGAGGGTGGTCCAGGGCGGCATACAATGAGCAGTTCTTC
TRBV7-2	many	TRBJ1-6	TRBD1	CASSSGQFNSPLHF	TGTGCCAGCAGCTCGGGACAGTTTAATTCACCCCTCCACTTT
TRBV2	NA	TRBJ2-1	TRBD2	CASSEAGLAGGPRRLSDEQFF	TGTGCCAGCAGTGAAGCCGGACTAGCGGGGGGGCCCCGCCGACTTTCCGATGAGCAGTTCTTC
TRBV6-2/TRBV6-3	many	TRBJ2-5	NA	CATEGGFQETQYF	TGTGCCACAGAGGGTGGCTTCCAAGAGACCCAGTACTTC
TRBV27	many	TRBJ1-2	NA	CASSLVPGYYGYTF	TGTGCCAGCAGTTTAGTCCCAGGGTATTATGGCTACACCTTC
TRBV19	many	TRBJ2-3	TRBD2	CASTGGGERTDTQYF	TGTGCCAGTACCGGGGGAGGGGAACGCACAGATACGCAGTATTTT
TRBV6-5	NA	TRBJ2-2	NA	CASTPTPMQAGELFF	TGTGCCAGCACTCCTACTCCTATGCAGGCCGGGGAGCTGTTTTTT
TRBV7-6	many	TRBJ1-2	NA	CASSLARTEGYTF	TGTGCCAGCAGCTTAGCGAGAACAGAAGGCTACACCTTC
TRBV12-3/TRBV12-4	few	TRBJ2-2	NA	CASSFRGLNTGELFF	TGTGCCAGCAGTTTTAGAGGGCTGAACACCGGGGAGCTGTTTTTT